The 15 T cell receptor beta chains reported below all come from one sample, sequenced in a study of neurological immune-mediated disorders. TCRdb re-called the 5' RACE reads through MiXCR, storing one row per CDR3 protein. The sample includes about 23,000 distinct CDR3 sequences, about 13% of them seen just once. The specimen sequenced was PBMCs. The receptors derive from an older woman with HTLV-1-associated myelopathy (HAM/TSP).

This clonotype was counted at least ten times. The chain joins TRBV7-2 to TRBJ2-2, with 9 positions matching TRBD1. From germline, CDR1 is SGHTA and CDR2 FQGNSA. CDR3 length: 15 amino acids. With V trimmed by 3 bases and J by 8 bases, 7 bases remained unmatched. DNA of the CDR3: TGTGCCAGCAGCTTCGGACAGGGGCGGAGAGGGGAGCTGTTTTTT. As protein: CASSFGQGRRGELFF.

V gene TRBV3-1 combines with J gene TRBJ2-3; 8 nucleotides match TRBD2. CDR1 is LGHDT and CDR2 is YNNKEL in the germline V gene (reference sequence). The CDR3 covers 17 residues. J was trimmed by 0 bases and V by 0 bases; bases with no gene match: 5. This chain's CDR3 is CASSQDGASGSTDTQYF. In DNA form, the CDR3 reads TGTGCCAGCAGCCAAGACGGGGCTAGCGGGAGCACAGATACGCAGTATTTT.

This clonotype was recorded a few times. This chain uses TRBV6-1 with TRBJ2-1, with D uncertain. This CDR3 spans 12 amino acids. From germline, CDR1 is MNHNS and CDR2 SASEGT. Deletions cut 6 bases from V and 6 bases from J, with 9 bases between. The CDR3 loop is CASSLDGNEQFF. CDR3 coding DNA: TGTGCCAGCAGCCTCGACGGCAATGAGCAGTTCTTC.

This clonotype has at least ten counts. The CDR3 sequence is CASRQQGNTEAFF. Written as DNA, the CDR3 is TGTGCCAGCAGGCAACAGGGGAACACTGAAGCTTTCTTT. The genes are TRBV6-2 or TRBV6-3 and TRBJ1-1; TRBD1 might be the D (6 bases). Germline CDR1 is MNHEY and CDR2 is SVGEGT. The ends were cut back, 6 bases at V and 1 base at J, with 9 bases in the middle. The CDR3 consists of 13 residues.

There are a few counts of this clonotype. The V call is TRBV12-5, the J call TRBJ1-1, with D hard to call. Germline V gives CDR1 LGHNT, CDR2 FRNRAP. V lost 6 bases and J lost 0, with 17 bases in between. The CDR3 is 16 residues long. The CDR3 DNA is TGTGCTAGTGGGTCCCCCACCAGGCCGATGAACACTGAAGCTTTCTTT. Translated: CASGSPTRPMNTEAFF. The variable domain in full, completed from reference TRBV12-5 and TRBJ1-1, reads DARVTQTPRHKVTEMGQEVTMRCQPILGHNTVFWYRQTMMQGLELLAYFRNRAPLDDSGMPKDRFSAEMPDATLATLKIQPSEPRDSAVYFCASGSPTRPMNTEAFFGQGTRLTVV.

This clonotype is labeled as medium-sized (0.01 to 0.1%). This rearrangement joins TRBV20-1 to TRBJ2-3, with unresolved D. Between the trimmed V and J ends, which lost 4 bases and 2 bases, there was a span of 7 bases. CDR3 length equals 12 residues. Germline V gene lookup returns CDR1 DFQATT and CDR2 SNEGSKA (reference sequence). The DNA of the CDR3 is TGCAGTGCTATCCCTTCCACAGATACGCAGTATTTT. Translation: CSAIPSTDTQYF.

This clonotype was recorded many times. The chain links TRBV20-1 to TRBJ2-3, with 10 positions matching TRBD1. This CDR3 contains 16 residues. The J segment lost 2 bases and the V segment lost 1 base, leaving 6 bases of the junction unmatched. In germline, CDR1 is DFQATT, CDR2 SNEGSKA (reference sequence). The CDR3 region is CSARAEDRGTTDTQYF. The CDR3, as DNA: TGCAGTGCTAGAGCTGAGGACAGGGGGACCACAGATACGCAGTATTTT.

This clonotype was detected ten times or more. V usage is TRBV7-2 and J usage is TRBJ2-7; 7 nucleotides align to TRBD1. The CDR3 runs to 12 residues. Trimming cost V 6 bases and J 6 bases; bases outside gene matches: 5. Per germline, CDR1 SGHTA and CDR2 FQGNSA. The CDR3 here is CASSQTGVEQYF. DNA for the CDR3: TGTGCCAGCAGTCAAACAGGGGTCGAGCAGTACTTC.

This clonotype was seen repeatedly, ten times or more. V gene TRBV20-1 combines with J gene TRBJ1-1; D is uncertain. Germline lookup yields CDR1 DFQATT and CDR2 SNEGSKA (reference sequence). This CDR3 has 11 amino acids. The ends were cut back, 4 bases at V and 5 bases at J, with 8 bases in the middle. The CDR3 sequence: CSANSGTEAFF. CDR3 bases: TGCAGTGCTAACTCCGGGACTGAAGCTTTCTTT.

This clonotype occurred many times. The genes are TRBV20-1 and TRBJ1-1; D gene ambiguous. This CDR3 is built from 17 residues. Trimming removed 3 bases from V and 4 bases from J, with 24 bases in between. Looked up from germline, CDR1 is DFQATT and CDR2 is SNEGSKA (reference sequence). The CDR3 region has the DNA TGCAGTGCTAGGAAATGGGCGGTAGGGAGAATTGGCACTGAAGCTTTCTTT. Translated, it gives CSARKWAVGRIGTEAFF.

A note on this clonotype: One base away lies a much larger clone, so this may be a sequencing read error. J is TRBJ2-1 and V is TRBV29-1; D possibly uses TRBD1 or TRBD2 (5 bases each). Germline V gene data show CDR1 as SQVTM and CDR2 as ANQGSEA. The CDR3 runs 14 residues. The germline V and J ends were trimmed by 7 bases and 8 bases, with 21 bases remaining between them. The CDR3, as DNA: TGCAGCGACACTAGTCAGGTGCGAGGGGATGAGCAGTTCTTC. Residues: CSDTSQVRGDEQFF.

By sample fraction, this clonotype is medium-sized. J is TRBJ1-1 and V is TRBV20-1; 9 bases agree with TRBD1. Germline CDR1 reads DFQATT; CDR2 reads SNEGSKA (reference sequence). V trimming: 3 bases; J trimming: 4 bases; junction bases outside the gene matches: 9. This CDR3 has 15 amino acids. CDR3 nucleotide sequence: TGCAGTGCTAGCATGACAGGGGGAAAGGGCACTGAAGCTTTCTTT. Its protein product is CSASMTGGKGTEAFF.

The table lists this clonotype with many counts. The rearrangement uses TRBV24-1 and TRBJ2-3; no reliable D call. Germline assignment: CDR1 KGHDR and CDR2 SFDVKD. This CDR3 region has 11 residues. Trimming took 9 bases from V and 6 from J, leaving 9 bases between them. This CDR3 reads CATGSLDTQYF. The CDR3 region has the DNA TGTGCCACCGGGTCACTTGATACGCAGTATTTT.

The sample holds many counts of this clonotype. V is TRBV11-2 and J is TRBJ2-3; D possibly corresponds to TRBD2 (5 bases). V was shortened by 4 bases and J by 2 bases, with 16 bases between the two germline ends. This CDR3 has 16 residues. Germline assignment: CDR1 SGHAT and CDR2 FQNNGV. This chain's CDR3 is CASSSRVDSPTDTQYF. In DNA, the CDR3 is TGTGCCAGCAGCTCCCGCGTGGACTCACCCACAGATACGCAGTATTTT. The full variable domain, its missing parts supplied by reference TRBV11-2 and TRBJ2-3, is EAGVAQSPRYKIIEKRQSVAFWCNPISGHATLYWYQQILGQGPKLLIQFQNNGVVDDSQLPKDRFSAERLKGVDSTLKIQPAKLEDSAVYLCASSSRVDSPTDTQYFGPGTRLTVL.

The genes are TRBV7-6 and TRBJ1-2, with TRBD1 matching 9 bases. Per germline, CDR1 SGHVS and CDR2 FNYEAQ. This CDR3 is 15 amino acids long. The V segment lost 1 base and the J segment 4 bases; nucleotides outside the gene matches: 4. CDR3 nucleotides: TGTGCCAGCAGCTTAGGGACAGGGGATCCCTATGGCTACACCTTC. Encoded protein: CASSLGTGDPYGYTF. The variable domain in full, completed from reference TRBV7-6 and TRBJ1-2, reads GAGVSQSPRYKVTKRGQDVALRCDPISGHVSLYWYRQALGQGPEFLTYFNYEAQQDKSGLPNDRFSAERPEGSISTLTIQRTEQRDSAMYRCASSLGTGDPYGYTFGSGTRLTVV.